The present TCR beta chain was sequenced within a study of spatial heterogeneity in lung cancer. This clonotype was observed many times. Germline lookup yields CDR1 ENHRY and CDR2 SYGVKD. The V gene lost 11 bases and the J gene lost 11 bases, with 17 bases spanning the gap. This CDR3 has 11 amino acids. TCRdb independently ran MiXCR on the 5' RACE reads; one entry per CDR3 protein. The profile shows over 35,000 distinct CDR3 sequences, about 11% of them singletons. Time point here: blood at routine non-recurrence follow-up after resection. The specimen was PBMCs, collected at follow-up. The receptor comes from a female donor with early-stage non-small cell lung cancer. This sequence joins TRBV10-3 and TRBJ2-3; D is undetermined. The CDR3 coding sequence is TGTGCCTCTCAAGGCCTCCGGGTGCAGTATTTT. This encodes CASQGLRVQYF.